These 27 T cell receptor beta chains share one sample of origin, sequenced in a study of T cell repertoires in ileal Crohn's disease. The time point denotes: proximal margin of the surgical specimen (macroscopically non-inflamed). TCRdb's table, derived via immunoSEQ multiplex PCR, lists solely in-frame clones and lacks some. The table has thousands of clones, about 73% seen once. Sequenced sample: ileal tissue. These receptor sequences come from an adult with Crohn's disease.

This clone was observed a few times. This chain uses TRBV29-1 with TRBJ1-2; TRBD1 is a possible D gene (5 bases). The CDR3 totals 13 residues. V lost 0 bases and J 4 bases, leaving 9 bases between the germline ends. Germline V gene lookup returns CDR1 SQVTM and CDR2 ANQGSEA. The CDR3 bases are TGCAGCGTTGAAGACGACAGTACCTATGGCTACACCTTC. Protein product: CSVEDDSTYGYTF.

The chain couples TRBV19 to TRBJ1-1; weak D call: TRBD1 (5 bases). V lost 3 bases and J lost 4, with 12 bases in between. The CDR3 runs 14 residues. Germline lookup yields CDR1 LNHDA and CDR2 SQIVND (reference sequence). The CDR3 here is CASSIPGYGTEAFF. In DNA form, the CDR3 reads TGTGCCAGTAGTATCCCAGGGTACGGCACTGAAGCTTTCTTT.

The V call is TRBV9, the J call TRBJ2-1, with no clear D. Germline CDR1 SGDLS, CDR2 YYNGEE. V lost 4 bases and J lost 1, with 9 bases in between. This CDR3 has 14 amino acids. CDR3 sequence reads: CASSNGESYNEQFF. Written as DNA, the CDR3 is TGTGCCAGCAGCAATGGGGAATCCTACAATGAGCAGTTCTTC.

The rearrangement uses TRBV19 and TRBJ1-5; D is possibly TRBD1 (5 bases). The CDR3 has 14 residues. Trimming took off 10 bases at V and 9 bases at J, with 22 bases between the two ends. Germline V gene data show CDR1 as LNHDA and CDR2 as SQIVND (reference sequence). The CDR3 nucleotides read TGTGCCACCAACCAGGGAGGGGTGCGACGGCCCCAGCATTTT. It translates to CATNQGGVRRPQHF.

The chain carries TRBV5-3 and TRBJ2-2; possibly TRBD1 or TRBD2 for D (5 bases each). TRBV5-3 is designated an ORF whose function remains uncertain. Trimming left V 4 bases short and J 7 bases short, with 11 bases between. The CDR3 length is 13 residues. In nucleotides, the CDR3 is TGTGCCAGAAGCCCCCGGGACCTCGGGGAGCTGTTTTTT. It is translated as CARSPRDLGELFF.

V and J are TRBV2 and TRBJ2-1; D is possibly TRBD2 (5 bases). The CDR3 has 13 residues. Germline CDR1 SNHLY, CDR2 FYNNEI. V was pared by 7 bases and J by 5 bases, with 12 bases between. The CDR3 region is CASISEVDNEQFF. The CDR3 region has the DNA TGTGCCAGCATTAGCGAGGTCGACAATGAGCAGTTCTTC.

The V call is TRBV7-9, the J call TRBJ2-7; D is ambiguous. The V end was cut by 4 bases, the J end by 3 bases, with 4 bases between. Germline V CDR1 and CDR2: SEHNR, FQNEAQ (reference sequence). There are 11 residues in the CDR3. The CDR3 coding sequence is TGTGCCAGCAGCTATCGCTACGAGCAGTACTTC. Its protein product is CASSYRYEQYF. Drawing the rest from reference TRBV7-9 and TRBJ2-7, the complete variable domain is DTGVSQNPRHKITKRGQNVTFRCDPISEHNRLYWYRQTLGQGPEFLTYFQNEAQLEKSRLLSDRFSAERPKGSFSTLEIQRTEQGDSAMYLCASSYRYEQYFGPGTRLTVT.

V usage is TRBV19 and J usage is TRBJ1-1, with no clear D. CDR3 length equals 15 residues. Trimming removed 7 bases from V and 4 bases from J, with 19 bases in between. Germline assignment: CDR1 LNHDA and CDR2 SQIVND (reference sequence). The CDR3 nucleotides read TGTGCCAGTATAGTGACGGGTGGATCAGGCACTGAAGCTTTCTTT. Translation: CASIVTGGSGTEAFF.

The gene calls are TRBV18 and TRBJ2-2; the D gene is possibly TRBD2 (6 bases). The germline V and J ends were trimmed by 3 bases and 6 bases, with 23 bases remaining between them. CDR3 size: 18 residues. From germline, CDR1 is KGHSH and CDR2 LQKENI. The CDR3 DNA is TGTGCCAGCTCACCGTCATCCACCCGACTCGGAGGGCCCGGGGAGCTGTTTTTT. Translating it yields CASSPSSTRLGGPGELFF.

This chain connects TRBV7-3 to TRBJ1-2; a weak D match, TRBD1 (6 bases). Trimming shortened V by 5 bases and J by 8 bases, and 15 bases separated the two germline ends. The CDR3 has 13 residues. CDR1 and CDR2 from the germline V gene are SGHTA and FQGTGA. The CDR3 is CASSPHREGGYTF. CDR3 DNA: TGTGCCAGCAGCCCTCACAGGGAAGGCGGCTACACCTTC. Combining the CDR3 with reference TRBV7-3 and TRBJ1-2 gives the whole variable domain GAGVSQTPSNKVTEKGKYVELRCDPISGHTALYWYRQSLGQGPEFLIYFQGTGAADDSGLPNDRFFAVRPEGSVSTLKIQRTERGDSAVYLCASSPHREGGYTFGSGTRLTVV.

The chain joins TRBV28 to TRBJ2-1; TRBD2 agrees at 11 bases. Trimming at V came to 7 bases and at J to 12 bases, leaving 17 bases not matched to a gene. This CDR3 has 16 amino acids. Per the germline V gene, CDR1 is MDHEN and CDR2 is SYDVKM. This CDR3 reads CASNWGVAGGVGGQFF. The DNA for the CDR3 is TGTGCCAGCAACTGGGGCGTAGCGGGGGGGGTTGGTGGGCAGTTCTTC.

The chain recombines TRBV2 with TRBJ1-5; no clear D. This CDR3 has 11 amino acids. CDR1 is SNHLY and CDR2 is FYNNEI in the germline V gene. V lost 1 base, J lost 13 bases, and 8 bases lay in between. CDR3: CASSEGGSQHF. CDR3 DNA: TGTGCCAGCAGTGAAGGAGGGTCTCAGCATTTT.

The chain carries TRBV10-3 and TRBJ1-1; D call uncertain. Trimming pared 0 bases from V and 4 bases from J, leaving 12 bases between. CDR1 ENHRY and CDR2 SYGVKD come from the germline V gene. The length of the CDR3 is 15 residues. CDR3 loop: CAISESATKSTEAFF. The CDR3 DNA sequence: TGTGCCATCAGTGAGTCCGCTACAAAGAGCACTGAAGCTTTCTTT.

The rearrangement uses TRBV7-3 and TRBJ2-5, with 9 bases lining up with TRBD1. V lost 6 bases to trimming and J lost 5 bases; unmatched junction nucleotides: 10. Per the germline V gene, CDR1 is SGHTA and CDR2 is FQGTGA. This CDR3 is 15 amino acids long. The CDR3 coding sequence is TGTGCCAGCAGTCCTACCGGGACAGGGAAGGAGACCCAGTACTTC. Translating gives CASSPTGTGKETQYF.

CDR3 DNA: TGTGCCAGCAGTGAACGGGCTCCAGGGGCAAGATACGAGCAGTACTTC. It is translated as CASSERAPGARYEQYF. The chain employs TRBV25-1 and TRBJ2-7; possibly TRBD1 for D (6 bases). Trimming removed 2 bases from V and 4 bases from J, with 18 bases in between. The CDR3 is 16 residues long. CDR1 is MGHDK, CDR2 SYGVNS, per germline.

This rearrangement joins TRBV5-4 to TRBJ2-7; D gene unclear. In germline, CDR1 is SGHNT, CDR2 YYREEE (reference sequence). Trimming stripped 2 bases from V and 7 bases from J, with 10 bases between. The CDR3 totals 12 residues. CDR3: CASSFGGDEQYF. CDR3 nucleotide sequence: TGTGCCAGCAGCTTTGGCGGAGATGAGCAGTACTTC.

CDR3 sequence: CASSQDPWRAMNTEAFF. The CDR3, as DNA: TGTGCCAGCAGCCAAGACCCTTGGCGGGCCATGAACACTGAAGCTTTCTTT. The rearrangement joins TRBV4-2 to TRBJ1-1; D is ambiguous. V was shortened by 0 bases and J by 0 bases, with 14 bases between the two germline ends. Germline V lookup: CDR1 LGHNA, CDR2 YNFKEQ. The CDR3 loop spans 17 amino acids.

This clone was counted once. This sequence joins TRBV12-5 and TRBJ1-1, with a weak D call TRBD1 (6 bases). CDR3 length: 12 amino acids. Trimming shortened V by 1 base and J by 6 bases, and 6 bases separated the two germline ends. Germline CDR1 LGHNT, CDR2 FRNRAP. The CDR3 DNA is TGTGCTAGTGGTTTGGACAGGGCTGAAGCTTTCTTT. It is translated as CASGLDRAEAFF.

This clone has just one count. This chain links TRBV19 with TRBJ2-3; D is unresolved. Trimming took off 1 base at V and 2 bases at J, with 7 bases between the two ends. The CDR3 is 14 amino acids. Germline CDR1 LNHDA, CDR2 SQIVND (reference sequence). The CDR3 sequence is CASSIGPSTDTQYF. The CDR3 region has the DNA TGTGCCAGTAGTATAGGACCGTCCACAGATACGCAGTATTTT.

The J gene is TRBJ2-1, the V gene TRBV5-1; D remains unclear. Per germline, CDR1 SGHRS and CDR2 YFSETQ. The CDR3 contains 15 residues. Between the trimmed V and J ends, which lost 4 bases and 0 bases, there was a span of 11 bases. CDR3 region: CASSNSLSSYNEQFF. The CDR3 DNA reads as TGCGCCAGCAGCAACAGTCTCAGCTCCTACAATGAGCAGTTCTTC.

The CDR3 DNA sequence: TGTGCCACCCGACAGGCGGGGGAGACCCAGTACTTC. Residues: CATRQAGETQYF. V is TRBV19 and J is TRBJ2-5; D assignment may be TRBD1 or TRBD2 (6 bases each). Germline lookup yields CDR1 LNHDA and CDR2 SQIVND (reference sequence). CDR3 length equals 12 residues. The V gene lost 10 bases and the J gene lost 5 bases, with 14 bases spanning the gap.

CDR3 DNA sequence: TGTGCCAGCAGCCAAAAACCGGGACTAGAGTACAATGAGCAGTTCTTC. Protein: CASSQKPGLEYNEQFF. The chain employs TRBV7-2 and TRBJ2-1; 8 bases align to TRBD2. Germline values: CDR1 SGHTA, CDR2 FQGNSA. This CDR3 spans 16 amino acids. V lost 5 bases and J lost 4; bases outside the gene matches: 10.

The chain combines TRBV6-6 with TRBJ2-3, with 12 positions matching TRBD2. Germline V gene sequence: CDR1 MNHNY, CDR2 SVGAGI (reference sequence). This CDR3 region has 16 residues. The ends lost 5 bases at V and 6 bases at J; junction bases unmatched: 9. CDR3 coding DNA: TGTGCCAGCAGTACCCGACTAGCGGGAGTGGTGGATACGCAGTATTTT. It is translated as CASSTRLAGVVDTQYF.

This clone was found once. The CDR3 DNA reads as TGTGCCAGCAGCTTATCCGGCCGCACAGATACGCAGTATTTT. The encoded protein is CASSLSGRTDTQYF. This rearrangement joins TRBV7-9 to TRBJ2-3; D is unclear. This CDR3 is 14 amino acids long. Trimming took off 2 bases at V and 1 base at J, with 7 bases between the two ends. From germline, CDR1 is SEHNR and CDR2 FQNEAQ (reference sequence).

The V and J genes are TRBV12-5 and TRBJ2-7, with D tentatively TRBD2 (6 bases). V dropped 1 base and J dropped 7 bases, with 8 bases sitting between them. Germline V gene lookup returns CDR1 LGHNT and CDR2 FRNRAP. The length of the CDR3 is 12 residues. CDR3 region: CASGLEEGEQYF. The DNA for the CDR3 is TGTGCTAGTGGTTTGGAGGAGGGTGAGCAGTACTTC.

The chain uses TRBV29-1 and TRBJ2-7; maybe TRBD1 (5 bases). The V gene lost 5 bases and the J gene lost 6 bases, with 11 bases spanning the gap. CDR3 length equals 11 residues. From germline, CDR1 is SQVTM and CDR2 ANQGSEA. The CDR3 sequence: CSVLGPIEQYF. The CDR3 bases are TGCAGCGTTCTGGGGCCGATCGAGCAGTACTTC.

The CDR3 reads CASSQDRRDLNEKLFF. In DNA form, the CDR3 reads TGTGCCAGCAGCCAAGACCGACGGGACCTTAATGAAAAACTGTTTTTT. The V call is TRBV14, the J call TRBJ1-4; tentatively, D is TRBD1 (5 bases). In germline, CDR1 is SGHDN, CDR2 FVKESK. Trimming removed 0 bases from V and 4 bases from J, with 12 bases in between. The CDR3 extends over 16 amino acids.